This paragraph covers one T cell receptor beta chain sequence. It lacks a known antigen. No quality values exist for individual bases; no much larger clone is one base distant. The CDR3 regions of human TCRbeta chains were subjected to immunosequencing. The original methods were these. Repertoire TCRs were matched against a reference library of SARS-CoV-2-specific TCRs generated with the MIRA antigen-specificity platform. Breadth was defined as the fraction of unique TCRs that were SARS-CoV-2-associated, and depth was defined as the fraction of total T cells that were SARS-CoV-2-associated. Using the MIRA data, every spike-specific TCR was mapped to the spike region that the TCR reacted to and assigned to either a CD4 or a CD8 class. Log10-transformed breadth and depth values were compared by one-way ANOVA with Sidak's multiple comparisons tests. In TCRdb, the immuneACCESS table is reduced to in-frame sequences with V and J assigned. These tables do not hold every clone; where another copy was compared, an unresolved V gene accounts for under half, and the others remain unexplained. The DNA gave D and trimming, while V, J and clone size come from that table. The sample table shows around 120,000 clones, and around 90% are seen once. Roughly 2.5% of the sample lies in the top ten.

The sample belongs to a study of T cell responses to AZD1222 COVID-19 vaccine (dated by TCRdb to the early 2020s). With respect to the entire study: TCR sequencing was performed for over 230 trial participants, of whom about 200 were given two doses of AZD1222 and around 26 were given two doses of MenACWY control vaccine. Trial participants were enrolled by age into subgroups of 18-55, 56-69 and 70-plus years, and roughly 160, 29 and 62 TCR-sequenced participants, respectively, were included in these subgroups. General study outcomes and caveats: No day 14 peak-response samples were available, so repertoires were characterized only after the peak T cell response. Conclusions about previously exposed vaccinees are limited, since just six AZD1222 recipients were seropositive for SARS-CoV-2 at baseline. In the small 56-69-year group, the increase in depth fell short of significance, most likely because of low power. Reportedly, close to half of the unique spike-specific TCRs recognized epitopes lying outside the regions that are mutated in the B.1.351 and B.1.1.7 variants. The whole spike protein was spanned by vaccine-associated CD4 TCRs, and dominant responses were seen in regions 160-218 and 743-854. Spike-specific TCR breadth and depth rose significantly after two AZD1222 doses compared with day 0 and with MenACWY recipients. Participants were mostly white British and included more females than males, and it was suggested by the authors that clonal diversity may have been underestimated.

The time point label corresponds to: about 28 days (+/-7) after the second vaccine dose. AZD1222 recipients with second doses at about 4 weeks or about 12 weeks were pooled, because spike-specific TCR depth and breadth did not differ between schedules. Vaccinee samples came from UK trials COV001 and COV002, including a single-blind randomized controlled phase 2/3 trial of AZD1222 (ChAdOx1 nCoV-19) in healthy adults. For TCRbeta chain sequencing, PBMC samples were collected from trial participants at day 0 and at day 28 after the second dose. V is cut by 8 bases and J by 3 bases, and the space between the germline ends is 13 bases. From the cysteine through the phenylalanine, the CDR3 covers 13 amino acids. Just CDR3 DNA is preserved here, 39 bases in frame from base 1. Reading the germline V gene gives CDR1 KGHSH and CDR2 LQKENI.

This clonotype was obtained from an adult who received the AZD1222 COVID-19 vaccine. The material was peripheral blood, obtained 28 days after the second AZD1222 dose. Here the chain combines TRBV18 and TRBJ2-5, with the D call perhaps TRBD1 or TRBD2, each one matching 5 bases. The DNA reads as follows: TGTGCCAGCCTTCAGGGAGTCAAAGAGACCCAGTACTTC. This codes for CASLQGVKETQYF. The reference TRBV18 and TRBJ2-5 proteins fill in what lies around the CDR3, so the full variable domain reads NAGVMQNPRHLVRRRGQEARLRCSPMKGHSHVYWYRQLPEEGLKFMVYLQKENIIDESGMPKERFSAEFPKEGPSILRIQQVVRGDSAAYFCASLQGVKETQYFGPGTRLLVL.